This T cell receptor beta chain was sequenced for a study of cytomegalovirus exposure and HLA in healthy donors. Findings and limits, study-wide: DRB1 had the most TCR associations and HLA-C the fewest, a later analysis found, with rates varying by HLA locus.

A remark on this clone: Its specificity is not known.

The CDR3 sequence is 15 residues long. V gave up 5 bases and J gave up 4 bases; unmatched junction bases: 9. Germline assignment: CDR1 SEHNR and CDR2 FQNEAQ (reference sequence). PCR employed 60 Vbeta and 13 Jbeta primers. The method was immunoSEQ multiplex PCR; TCRdb's version includes in-frame clones alone and lacks a portion of them. Among about 150,000 clones, about three quarters were seen once, and the ten largest hold 4.2%. The chain has TRBV7-9 and TRBJ2-7; TRBD1 matches at 9 bases. Material: PBMCs. This TCR was recovered from a man in his fifties in good health and CMV-seropositive. The CDR3 is CASSRVGTGMYEQYF. The CDR3 DNA follows: TGTGCCAGCAGCAGGGTTGGGACAGGGATGTACGAGCAGTACTTC.